This TCR beta chain is from a study of patients and donors after allogeneic stem cell transplantation. MiXCR, run by TCRdb on the RT-PCR reads, gives a single entry per CDR3 protein. The data contain some 880,000 distinct CDR3 sequences, about a sixth of them seen just once; the ten biggest clones take up roughly 6%. Germline V gene data show CDR1 as KGHSH and CDR2 as LQKENI. This CDR3 region has 15 residues. V lost 3 bases and J lost 3, with 12 bases in between. This clonotype has a handful of counts. The source material was blood, either unsorted or a sorted T cell fraction (not recorded which). The receptor's source is a human donor who was either an allogeneic HSCT recipient or a stem cell or donor lymphocyte infusion donor (not recorded which). It is not recorded whose cells these are; they may come from a transplant donor. The chain carries TRBV18 and TRBJ1-5; D gene ambiguous. CDR3 in DNA: TGTGCCAGCTCACCCCAGGACGGGAACAATCAGCCCCAGCATTTT. Protein: CASSPQDGNNQPQHF.